These 10 T cell receptor beta chains originate from one sample sequenced in a study of T cell clonality in common variable immunodeficiency. Some clones are missing from TCRdb's copy, which holds only in-frame ones; the method was immunoSEQ multiplex PCR. The sample has around 20,000 clones, none seen only once. Study conclusions and caveats: Common variable immunodeficiency TCR beta sequences reportedly had fewer deletions and N-nucleotide insertions.

These receptors have no known antigen. The source material was peripheral blood mononuclear cells. All receptors derive from a human donor with common variable immunodeficiency.

This clone was detected ten times or more. The missing CDR3 end, 3 residues past where the read stops, is filled in from the germline J gene. This specimen includes other DNA sequences encoding the same CDR3. The chain links TRBV6-2 or TRBV6-3 to TRBJ1-2; the match to TRBD1 covers 9 bases. The CDR3 loop spans 15 amino acids. CDR1 and CDR2 (germline): MNHEY, SVGEGT. V gave up 8 bases and J gave up 0 bases; unmatched junction bases: 7. The CDR3 loop reads CASQDRGPPNYGYTF. The CDR3 bases that were read are TGTGCCAGCCAGGACAGGGGTCCGCCTAACTATGGC.

In its sample, this clone was seen many times. The observed sequence ends 3 residues before the CDR3 terminus, with the missing tail filled in from the germline J gene. This chain connects TRBV7-9 to TRBJ1-2; tentatively, D is TRBD1 (6 bases). Trimming cost V 5 bases and J 5 bases, with 9 bases left between them. Germline CDR1 SEHNR, CDR2 FQNEAQ (reference sequence). The CDR3 runs to 12 residues. The CDR3 sequence is CASSPTGYGYTF. The sequenced CDR3 bases are TGTGCCAGCAGCCCCACAGGGTATGGC. The whole variable domain, remainder taken from reference TRBV7-9 and TRBJ1-2, is DTGVSQNPRHKITKRGQNVTFRCDPISEHNRLYWYRQTLGQGPEFLTYFQNEAQLEKSRLLSDRFSAERPKGSFSTLEIQRTEQGDSAMYLCASSPTGYGYTFGSGTRLTVV.

This clone has a count of ten or more. The read terminates 3 residues before the CDR3 end, so the remaining end is supplied by the germline J gene. The chain recombines TRBV6-2 or TRBV6-3 with TRBJ2-7, with 9 positions matching TRBD1. This CDR3 comprises 15 residues. CDR1 MNHEY and CDR2 SVGEGT come from the germline V gene. The V and J ends lost 2 bases and 4 bases, in that order; junction bases with no gene match: 6. The CDR3 is CASSYGQGSKYEQYF. The sequenced CDR3 bases are TGTGCCAGCAGTTACGGACAGGGGAGCAAGTACGAG.

This clone was detected many times. The read falls 3 residues short of the CDR3 end, and the missing part is taken from the germline J gene. This rearrangement joins TRBV6-2 or TRBV6-3 to TRBJ2-5; 8 bases are a match to TRBD1. The CDR3 has 13 amino acids. Germline CDR1 is MNHEY and CDR2 is SVGEGT. V was clipped by 6 bases and J by 5 bases; unmatched bases: 5. CDR3 DNA, as far as it was read: TGTGCCAGCAGCTCCAGGGGGCTGGAGACC. Translating gives CASSSRGLET. The whole CDR3 protein is CASSSRGLETQYF.

This clone was detected ten times or more. The CDR3 is cut off 3 residues early in the read; its end comes from the germline J gene. This chain uses TRBV28 with TRBJ2-1, with TRBD1 identical over 10 bases. V shed 8 bases and J 3 bases; nucleotides not matched to a gene: 1. The CDR3 contains 13 residues. The germline gives CDR1 MDHEN, CDR2 SYDVKM. The CDR3 reads CASRTGGYNEQFF. CDR3 bases read: TGTGCCAGCCGGACAGGGGGCTACAATGAG.

The table lists this clone with many counts. With the read ending 3 residues before the CDR3 end, the germline J gene is used to fill in that end. The genes are TRBV18 and TRBJ2-5; no reliable D call. Germline CDR1 and CDR2: KGHSH and LQKENI. This CDR3 spans 12 amino acids. The V and J ends lost 5 bases and 5 bases respectively, with 9 bases between them. The DNA read from the CDR3 is TGTGCCAGCTCAGGTCAGGTTGAGACC. Translating gives CASSGQVET. The CDR3, in full, reads CASSGQVETQYF.

This clone was seen repeatedly, ten times or more. The DNA ends 3 residues before the CDR3 does, and the rest of the CDR3 is filled in from the germline J gene. The chain couples TRBV12-5 to TRBJ2-1; maybe TRBD1 (5 bases). The V end was cut by 1 base, the J end by 9 bases, with 13 bases between. The CDR3 consists of 14 residues. Per germline, CDR1 LGHNT and CDR2 FRNRAP. The CDR3 reads CASGLGQGVSEQFF. CDR3 bases read: TGTGCTAGTGGTTTGGGGCAGGGCGTAAGTGAG.

This clone occurred a few times. The observed sequence ends 3 residues before the CDR3 terminus, with the missing tail filled in from the germline J gene. The V and J genes are TRBV20-1 and TRBJ2-1; 8 positions match TRBD1. Losses at the gene ends were 4 bases for V and 1 base for J; bases not matched to a gene: 3. Germline V CDR1 and CDR2: DFQATT, SNEGSKA (reference sequence). The CDR3 runs to 14 residues. The CDR3: CSATGTGSYNEQFF. The CDR3 DNA, read in part, is TGCAGTGCTACGGGGACAGGATCCTACAATGAG.

This clone occurred many times. The CDR3 end lies 3 residues beyond the end of the read and is filled in from the germline J gene. V is TRBV14 and J is TRBJ2-5, with D possibly being TRBD1 (7 bases). V was clipped by 0 bases and J by 7 bases, with 15 bases between them. The CDR3 is made up of 15 amino acids. In germline, CDR1 is SGHDN, CDR2 FVKESK. Partial CDR3 DNA: TGTGCCAGCAGCCAAGATGAGAGGCAGGGGGGGACC. This gives the protein CASSQDERQGGT. The whole CDR3 protein is CASSQDERQGGTQYF.

In its sample, this clone was seen many times. The CDR3 end lies 3 residues beyond the end of the read and is filled in from the germline J gene. The genes are TRBV10-1 and TRBJ1-6; D gene ambiguous. Per germline, CDR1 WNHNN and CDR2 SYGVQD (reference sequence). The CDR3 covers 16 residues. Trimming took 0 bases from V and 9 from J, leaving 15 bases between them. CDR3 sequence: CASSESRDALSSPLHF. The covered CDR3 bases are TGCGCCAGCAGTGAGTCGCGCGATGCCTTGAGTTCACCC.